These T cell receptor beta chains were read from a single sample in a study of PD-1 blockade in classical Hodgkin lymphoma. TCRdb's copy holds only in-frame clones and misses some; the assay was immunoSEQ multiplex PCR. The data show about 21,000 clones, 70% to 80% seen once. The sample was peripheral blood mononuclear cells (PBMCs), taken before the fourth cycle of nivolumab. The receptor source for this set is a human donor with classical Hodgkin lymphoma. The CDR3 runs from the conserved cysteine through the conserved F or W. D genes are given only for firm matches. Some rows have no size entry. The others give once, few or many, or a class for an expanded clone.

TRBD1 | . | TRBJ2-3 | TRBV5-1 | TGCGCCAGCAGCTACGGTAAAACGACAGGGGTCCCCGGAGATACGCAGTATTTT | CASSYGKTTGVPGDTQYF
. | . | TRBJ1-1 | TRBV9 | TGTGCCAGCAGCCTTAGCTGGGGGAACACTGAAGCTTTCTTT | CASSLSWGNTEAFF
TRBD1 | . | TRBJ1-5 | TRBV9 | TGTGCCAGCAGCAAACAGGGGGGCAATCAGCCCCAGCATTTT | CASSKQGGNQPQHF
. | . | TRBJ1-5 | TRBV5-1 | TGCGCCAGCAGCCCCGGGACACCCCATGCAGCCCAGCATTTT | CASSPGTPHAAQHF
. | . | TRBJ2-7 | TRBV29-1 | TGCAGCGTTGAAGCGTGGGGCGGAATACCCTACGAGCAGTACTTC | CSVEAWGGIPYEQYF
. | few | TRBJ2-2 | TRBV5-1 | TGCGCCAGCAGCTTGGCGGTGAACACCGGGGAGCTGTTTTTT | CASSLAVNTGELFF
TRBD1 | . | TRBJ2-7 | TRBV28 | TGTGCCAGCAGTTTATGGGAGGCAGGGGGCGTCGAGCAGTACTTC | CASSLWEAGGVEQYF
. | . | TRBJ1-2 | TRBV18 | TGTGCCAGCTCACCCACCGGGGCCAGAGAATATGGCTACACCTTC | CASSPTGAREYGYTF
. | . | TRBJ2-5 | TRBV28 | TGTGCCAGCAGTTCCGTCTATTCCCGGGAGACCCAGTACTTC | CASSSVYSRETQYF
. | . | TRBJ2-7 | TRBV6-1 | TGTGCCAGCACCCGGGACTACGAGCAGTACTTC | CASTRDYEQYF
. | once | TRBJ1-1 | TRBV27 | TGTGCCAGCAGTTTAGCGACGGTGAACACTGAAGCTTTCTTT | CASSLATVNTEAFF
. | . | TRBJ2-2 | TRBV21-1 | TGTGCCAGCAGCAAAGAGGGTATAGCGGGAGGGCCCACCGGGGAGCTGTTTTTT | CASSKEGIAGGPTGELFF
. | . | TRBJ1-3 | TRBV30 | TGTGCCTGGAATCCGGCCGGAAACACCATATATTTT | CAWNPAGNTIYF
TRBD1 | . | TRBJ2-1 | TRBV4-1 | TGCGCCAGCAGCCAACTGACAGGGGAAAATGAGCAGTTCTTC | CASSQLTGENEQFF
. | . | TRBJ2-6 | TRBV7-2 | TGTGCCAGCAGCTTAAGGGGGTTCGTTTCTGGGGCCAACGTCCTGACTTTC | CASSLRGFVSGANVLTF
. | . | TRBJ2-5 | TRBV6-1 | TGTGCCAGCAGTGAAAGCTGGAGTGAGACCCAGTACTTC | CASSESWSETQYF
. | . | TRBJ2-7 | TRBV9 | TGTGCCAGCAGCCCCCACAGGAGCTCCTACGAGCAGTACTTC | CASSPHRSSYEQYF
TRBD1 | . | TRBJ1-2 | TRBV9 | TGTGCCAGCAGCGTCGACAGGGGAGCTAACTATGGCTACACCTTC | CASSVDRGANYGYTF
. | . | TRBJ1-3 | TRBV9 | TGTGCCAGCAGCGCCCAGGGCTCTGGAAACACCATATATTTT | CASSAQGSGNTIYF
TRBD1 | . | TRBJ1-1 | TRBV5-3 | TGTGCCAGAAGCTTGGCGGGACAGGGTCGCTTGAGGAGGGTAGGCACTGAAGCTTTCTTT | CARSLAGQGRLRRVGTEAFF
. | . | TRBJ2-5 | TRBV5-1 | TGCGCCAGCAGCTTGAACAATATATCCCCGGGGACCCAGTACTTC | CASSLNNISPGTQYF
TRBD1 | . | TRBJ2-1 | TRBV11-2 | TGTGCCAGCAGCGCCGGGACAGATCTCGTTAGTGAGCAGTTCTTC | CASSAGTDLVSEQFF
. | . | TRBJ2-7 | TRBV10-1 | TGCGCCAGCAGTCTTGGACAGACTTCCTACGAGCAGTACTTC | CASSLGQTSYEQYF
. | . | TRBJ1-1 | TRBV9 | TGTGCCAGCAGCGTAGTGTGGTCGGCTGAAGCTTTCTTT | CASSVVWSAEAFF
. | . | TRBJ2-5 | TRBV7-2 | TGTGCCAGCAGCTTCGGGGAGACCCAGTACTTC | CASSFGETQYF
TRBD1 | once | TRBJ1-2 | TRBV18 | TGTGCCAGCTCACCAGGGGACAGGGCAAACTATGGCTACACCTTC | CASSPGDRANYGYTF
. | . | TRBJ2-7 | TRBV6-5 | TGTGCCAGCAGTCAAGGAGGATCCCAGTACTTC | CASSQGGSQYF
. | . | TRBJ2-3 | TRBV10-1 | TGCGCCAGCAGGCGGGGCGGCCCCACAGATACGCAGTATTTT | CASRRGGPTDTQYF
. | few | TRBJ1-1 | TRBV5-1 | TGCGCCAGCAGCTTGGCCCTTCGGATGATTCAAGCTTTCTTT | CASSLALRMIQAFF